This T cell receptor (beta chain) stems from a study of blood T cell repertoires in COVID-19. The CDR3 runs 15 residues. Germline assignment: CDR1 MDHEN and CDR2 SYDVKM. V dropped 2 bases and J dropped 5; count of bases not matched to a gene: 7. TCRdb keeps only in-frame clones here, not all; method: immunoSEQ multiplex PCR. This repertoire shows 400,000 to 550,000 clones, approximately 90% found once; its top ten account for around 4.4%. What was sequenced was peripheral blood. This chain uses TRBV28 with TRBJ2-5; 8 bases match TRBD2. The receptor was isolated from a woman in her 30s with acute or convalescent COVID-19. As DNA, the CDR3 is TGTGCCAGCAGTTTAACGGGGGGGCTAAAGGAGACCCAGTACTTC. Translating it yields CASSLTGGLKETQYF.